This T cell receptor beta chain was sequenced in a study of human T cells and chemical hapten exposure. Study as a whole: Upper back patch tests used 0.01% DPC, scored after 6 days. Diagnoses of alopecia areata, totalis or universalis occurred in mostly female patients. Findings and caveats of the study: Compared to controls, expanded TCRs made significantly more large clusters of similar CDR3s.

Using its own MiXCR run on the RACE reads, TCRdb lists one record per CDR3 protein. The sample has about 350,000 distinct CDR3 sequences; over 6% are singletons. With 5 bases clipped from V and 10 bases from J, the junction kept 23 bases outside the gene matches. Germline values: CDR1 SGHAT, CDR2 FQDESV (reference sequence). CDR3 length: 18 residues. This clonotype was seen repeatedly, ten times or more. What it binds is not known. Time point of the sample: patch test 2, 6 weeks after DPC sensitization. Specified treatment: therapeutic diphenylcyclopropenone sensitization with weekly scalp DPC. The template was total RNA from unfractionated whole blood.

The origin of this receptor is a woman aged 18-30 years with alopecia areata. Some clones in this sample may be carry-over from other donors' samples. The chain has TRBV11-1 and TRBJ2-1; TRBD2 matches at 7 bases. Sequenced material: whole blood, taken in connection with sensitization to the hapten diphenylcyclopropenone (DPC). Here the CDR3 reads CASSLLMGAGPLGGEQFF. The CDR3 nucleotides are TGTGCCAGCAGCCTATTAATGGGAGCGGGGCCCCTCGGTGGGGAGCAGTTCTTC.